These T cell receptor beta chains were read from a single sample in a study of spatial heterogeneity in lung cancer. TCRdb re-called the 5' RACE reads through MiXCR, storing one row per CDR3 protein. Of about 8,600 distinct CDR3 sequences listed, 3.5% to 5.5% were seen once; the top ten hold about 27%. Specimen: PBMCs, collected at surgery. All receptors come from a male donor with early-stage non-small cell lung cancer. Each CDR3 is given with its conserved first and last residue. The D gene is left open where the match is weak. Size is stated as how often the clone was seen (once, few, many) or a class if it is expanded.

few	TRBV19	TRBJ2-1	TRBD1	TGTGCCAGTAGTACCGGGACAGGGTTCTACAATGAGCAGTTCTTC	CASSTGTGFYNEQFF
medium-sized	TRBV5-1	TRBJ2-5	.	TGCGCCAGCAGCGGAAAGACCCTCCAAGAGACCCAGTACTTC	CASSGKTLQETQYF
few	TRBV6-6	TRBJ1-2	.	TGTGCCAGCAGCGAGAGGGGCCGATCCGGAGGCTACACCTTC	CASSERGRSGGYTF
few	TRBV12-3/TRBV12-4	TRBJ2-3	TRBD2	TGTGCCAGCAGTTTATCTAGCGGGACAGATACGCAGTATTTT	CASSLSSGTDTQYF
few	TRBV6-1	TRBJ1-5	.	TGTGCCAGCAGTGAAGGGGCCACCCCGGGGCCCCAGCATTTT	CASSEGATPGPQHF
many	TRBV5-1	TRBJ2-6	.	TGCGCCAGCAGCTTGGGTGACATCTCTGGGGCCAACGTCCTGACTTTC	CASSLGDISGANVLTF
many	TRBV18	TRBJ1-1	TRBD1	TGTGCCAGCTCTCGAGACAGGGTGGACACTGAAGCTTTCTTT	CASSRDRVDTEAFF
many	TRBV7-9	TRBJ2-2	TRBD1	TGTGCCAGCAGCTTAGGGGGACAGGACACCGGGGAGCTGTTTTTT	CASSLGGQDTGELFF
many	TRBV7-2	TRBJ1-4	TRBD1	TGTGCCAGCAGCTTAGTCCCGGGACAGGGGGATGAAAAACTGTTTTTT	CASSLVPGQGDEKLFF
many	TRBV6-6	TRBJ2-5	.	TGTGCCAGCAGCGCCGGGAGAGAGACCCAGTACTTC	CASSAGRETQYF
many	TRBV3-1	TRBJ2-1	TRBD1	TGTGCCAGCAGCCAACGGACAGGGTCGCGCGACCACAATGAGCAGTTCTTC	CASSQRTGSRDHNEQFF
many	TRBV28	TRBJ2-3	.	TGTGCCAGCAGTTTCACCCGGGGGAGGGGGCCCACAGATACGCAGTATTTT	CASSFTRGRGPTDTQYF